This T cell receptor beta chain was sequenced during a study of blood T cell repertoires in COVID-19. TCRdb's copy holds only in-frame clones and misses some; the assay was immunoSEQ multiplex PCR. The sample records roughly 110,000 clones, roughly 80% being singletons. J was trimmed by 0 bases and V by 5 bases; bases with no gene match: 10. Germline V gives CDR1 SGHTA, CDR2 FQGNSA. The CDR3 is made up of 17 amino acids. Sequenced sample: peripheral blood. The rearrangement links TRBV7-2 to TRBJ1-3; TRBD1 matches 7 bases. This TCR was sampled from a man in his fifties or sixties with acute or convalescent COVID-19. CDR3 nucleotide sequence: TGTGCCAGCAGCCGCCCAGGACAGGCATTCTCTGGAAACACCATATATTTT. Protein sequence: CASSRPGQAFSGNTIYF.